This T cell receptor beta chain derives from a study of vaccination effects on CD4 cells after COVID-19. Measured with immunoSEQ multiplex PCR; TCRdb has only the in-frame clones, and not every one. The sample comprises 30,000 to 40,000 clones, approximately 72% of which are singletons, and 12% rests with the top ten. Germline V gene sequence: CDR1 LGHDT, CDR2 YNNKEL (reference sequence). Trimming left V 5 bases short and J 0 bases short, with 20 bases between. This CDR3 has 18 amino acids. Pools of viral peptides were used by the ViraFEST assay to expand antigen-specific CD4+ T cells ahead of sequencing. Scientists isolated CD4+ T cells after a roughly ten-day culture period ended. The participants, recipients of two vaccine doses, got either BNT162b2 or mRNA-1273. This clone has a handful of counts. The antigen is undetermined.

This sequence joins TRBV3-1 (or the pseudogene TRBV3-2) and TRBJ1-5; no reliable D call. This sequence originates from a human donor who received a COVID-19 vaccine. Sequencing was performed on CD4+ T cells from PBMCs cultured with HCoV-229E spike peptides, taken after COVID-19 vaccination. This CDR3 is CASSLSTIGLNSNQPQHF. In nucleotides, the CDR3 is TGTGCCAGCAGCTTAAGCACCATAGGGCTCAATAGCAATCAGCCCCAGCATTTT.